This T cell receptor (beta chain) is from a study of T cell repertoires in cytomegalovirus infection. Study background: Recently described HLA-C-restricted plus well-studied HLA-B-restricted CMV epitopes were used. Indicated by public TCR beta signatures were CMV infection and matching HLA type.

TCRdb fed the reads into MiXCR, producing one record per CDR3 protein. The table records around 900,000 distinct CDR3 sequences, around 30% of them present only once. This clonotype was seen a few times. Its antigen is undetermined. The V segment lost 6 bases and the J segment 3 bases; nucleotides outside the gene matches: 4. The germline V gene encodes CDR1 LNHDA and CDR2 SQIVND (reference sequence). The CDR3 contains 15 residues. The sequence came from a human donor in good health (CMV status not recorded). Some clones in this sample may be carry-over from other donors' samples. The genes are TRBV19 and TRBJ2-2, with 10 bases identical to TRBD1. The sample here was cultured CD8+ T cells from PBMCs, taken from culture after CMV antigen stimulation. CDR3 DNA: TGTGCCAGTAGCGACAGGGGGCAGTACACCGGGGAGCTGTTTTTT. Its translation is CASSDRGQYTGELFF.